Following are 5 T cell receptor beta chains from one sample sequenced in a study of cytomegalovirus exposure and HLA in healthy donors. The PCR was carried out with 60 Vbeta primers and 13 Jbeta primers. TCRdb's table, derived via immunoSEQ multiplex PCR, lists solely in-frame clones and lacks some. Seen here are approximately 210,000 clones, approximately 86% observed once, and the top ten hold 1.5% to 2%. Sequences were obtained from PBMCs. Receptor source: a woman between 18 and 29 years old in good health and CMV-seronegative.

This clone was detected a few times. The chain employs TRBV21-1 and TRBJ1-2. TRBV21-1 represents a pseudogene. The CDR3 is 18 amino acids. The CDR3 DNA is TGTGCCAGCAATACCCAGGGTACAGGGAGGGTCCGCCCCTATGGCTACACCTTC. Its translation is CASNTQGTGRVRPYGYTF.

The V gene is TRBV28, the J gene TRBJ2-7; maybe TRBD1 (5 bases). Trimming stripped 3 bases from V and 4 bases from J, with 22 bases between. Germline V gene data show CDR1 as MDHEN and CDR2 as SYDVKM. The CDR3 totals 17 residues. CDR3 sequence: CASSFLGPQGNRYEQYF. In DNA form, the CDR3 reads TGTGCCAGCAGTTTTCTGGGGCCCCAAGGGAACCGTTACGAGCAGTACTTC.

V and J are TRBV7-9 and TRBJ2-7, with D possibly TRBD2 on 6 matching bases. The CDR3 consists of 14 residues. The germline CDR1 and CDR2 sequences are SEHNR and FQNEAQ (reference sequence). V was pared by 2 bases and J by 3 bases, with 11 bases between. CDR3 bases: TGTGCCAGCAGCTTAAGCACTAGCAGCTACGAGCAGTACTTC. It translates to CASSLSTSSYEQYF.

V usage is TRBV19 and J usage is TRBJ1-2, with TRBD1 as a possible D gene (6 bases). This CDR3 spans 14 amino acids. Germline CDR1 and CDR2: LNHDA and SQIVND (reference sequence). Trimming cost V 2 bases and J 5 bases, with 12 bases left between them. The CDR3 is CASSIYGTTYGYTF. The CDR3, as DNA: TGTGCCAGTAGTATATATGGGACAACGTATGGCTACACCTTC.

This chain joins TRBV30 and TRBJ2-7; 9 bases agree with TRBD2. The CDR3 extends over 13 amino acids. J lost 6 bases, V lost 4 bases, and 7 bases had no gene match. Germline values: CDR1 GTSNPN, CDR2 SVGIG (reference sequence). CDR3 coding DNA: TGTGCCTGGAATACGCGGGAGGGAGGCGAGCAGTACTTC. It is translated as CAWNTREGGEQYF.